This T cell receptor (beta chain) was identified in a study of early T cells in non-severe SARS-CoV-2 infection. The wider study: Investigators sequenced bulk RNA drawn from unsorted whole blood, and chains remained unpaired.

This clonotype was recorded many times. V was trimmed by 0 bases and J by 4 bases, leaving 6 bases between them. Germline V gene sequence: CDR1 SGHVS, CDR2 FQNEAQ. The CDR3 spans 13 residues. Individual cDNA molecules received unique molecular identifiers during library preparation. Using its own MiXCR run on the 5' RACE reads, TCRdb lists one record per CDR3 protein. This table has 40,000 to 55,000 distinct CDR3 sequences, under 4.5% appearing once. Sequencing was performed on whole blood. This sequence joins TRBV7-8 and TRBJ2-5, with D tentatively TRBD1 (5 bases). This receptor was obtained from an adult who was a healthcare worker with PCR-confirmed SARS-CoV-2 infection or an uninfected control (not recorded which). CDR3: CASSLARVETQYF. CDR3 DNA: TGTGCCAGCAGCTTAGCCAGGGTAGAGACCCAGTACTTC.